The entry below describes one T cell receptor (beta chain). Its antigen is as yet unknown. TCRdb itself ran the 5' RACE reads through MiXCR, one entry per CDR3 protein. The data contain some 690,000 distinct CDR3 sequences, less than 25% of them singletons. The record originates from a study of identical twins. Study conclusions and caveats: Twin-shared out-of-frame alpha sequences were enriched for low generation probability.

V shed 5 bases and J shed 7 bases, with 14 bases lying between them. CDR3 size: 13 residues. Germline V gives CDR1 LNHNV, CDR2 YYDKDF (reference sequence). The same specimen was also included in a second study, on T cells expressing NK-cell markers. That source notes: Expanded NKG2C+ T cell clones had unclear HCMV specificity.

The rearrangement joins TRBV15 to TRBJ1-2, with a weak D call TRBD1 (5 bases). Sequencing was done on a sample of PBMCs. The TCR was taken from a woman aged 18 to 35 in good health. CDR3 bases: TGTGCCACCAGCCTAGGGGTGTACGGTGGCTACACCTTC. It encodes CATSLGVYGGYTF.